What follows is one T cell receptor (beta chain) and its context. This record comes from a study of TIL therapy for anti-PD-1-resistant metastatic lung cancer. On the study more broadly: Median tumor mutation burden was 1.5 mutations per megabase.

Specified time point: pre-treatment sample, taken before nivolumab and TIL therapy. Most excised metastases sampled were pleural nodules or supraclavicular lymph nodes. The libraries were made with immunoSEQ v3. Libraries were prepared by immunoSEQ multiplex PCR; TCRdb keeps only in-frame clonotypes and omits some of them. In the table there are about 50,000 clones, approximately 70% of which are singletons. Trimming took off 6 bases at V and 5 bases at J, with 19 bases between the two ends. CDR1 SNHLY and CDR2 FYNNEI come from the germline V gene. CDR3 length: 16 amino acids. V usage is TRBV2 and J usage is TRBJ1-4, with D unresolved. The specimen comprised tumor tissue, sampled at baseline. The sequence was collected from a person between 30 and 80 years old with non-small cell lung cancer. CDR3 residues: CASRLDLAWTNEKLFF. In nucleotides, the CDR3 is TGTGCCAGCAGATTAGACCTGGCTTGGACCAATGAAAAACTGTTTTTT.